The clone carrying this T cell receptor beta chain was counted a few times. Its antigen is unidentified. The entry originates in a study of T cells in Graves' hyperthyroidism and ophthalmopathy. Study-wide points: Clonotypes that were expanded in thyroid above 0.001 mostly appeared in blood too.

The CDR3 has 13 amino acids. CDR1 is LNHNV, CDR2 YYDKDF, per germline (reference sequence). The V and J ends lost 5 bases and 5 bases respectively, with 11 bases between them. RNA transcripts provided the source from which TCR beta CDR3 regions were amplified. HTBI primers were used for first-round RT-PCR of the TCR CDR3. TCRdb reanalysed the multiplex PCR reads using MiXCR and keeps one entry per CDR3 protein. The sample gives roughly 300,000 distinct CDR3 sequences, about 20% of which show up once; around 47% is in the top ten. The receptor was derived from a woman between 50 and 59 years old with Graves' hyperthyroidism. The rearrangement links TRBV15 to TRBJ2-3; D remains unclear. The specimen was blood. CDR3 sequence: CATSGRPLDTQYF. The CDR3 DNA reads TGTGCCACCAGCGGCCGGCCCCTAGATACGCAGTATTTT.